The text below deals with one T cell receptor (beta chain). This sample was taken from a study of identical twins. Template switching (which added a universal primer site) was used, and cDNA carried unique molecular identifiers. TCRdb used MiXCR to reprocess the 5' RACE reads, holding one entry per CDR3 protein. The data contain 1.5 million to 2 million distinct CDR3 sequences, 25% to 35% of them seen just once; the ten biggest clones take up roughly 0.3%. Trimming cost V 6 bases and J 11 bases; bases outside gene matches: 19. This CDR3 has 17 amino acids. CDR1 and CDR2 (germline): SEHNR, FQNEAQ (reference sequence).

This TCR was sampled from a newborn girl in good health. Sequenced material: cord blood. The genes are TRBV7-9 and TRBJ2-5; 12 bases agree with TRBD2. CDR3 bases: TGTGCCAGCAGTATTCCCCGACTAGCGGGAGTTAACAATGAGCAGTACTTC. Translating gives CASSIPRLAGVNNEQYF.